This T cell receptor beta chain stems from a study of T-cell memory formation after mild COVID-19. Findings and limits, study-wide: CD4+ contracting clones lay mainly in CM and EM, CD8+ ones in EMRA. From day 15 to 85, contracting clones were balanced between CD4 and CD8, whereas later expanders leaned toward CD4+.

TCRdb re-derived calls from the 5' RACE reads in MiXCR, one entry per CDR3 protein. Of about 400,000 distinct CDR3 sequences in the sample, 18% were seen once. This clonotype was picked up a small number of times. The target antigen is unknown. CDR3 length: 12 amino acids. Germline values: CDR1 DFQATT, CDR2 SNEGSKA (reference sequence). V was clipped by 3 bases and J by 3 bases, with 8 bases between them. The specimen was PBMCs or a T cell subset sorted from them (not recorded which). This sequence was found in a young man who had mild COVID-19 (a few samples of this study predate the infection). Cell type and time point are not known. The gene calls are TRBV20-1 and TRBJ2-5; no clear D. The CDR3 DNA reads as TGCAGTGCTAGTGTCACCGAAGAGACCCAGTACTTC. Residues: CSASVTEETQYF.